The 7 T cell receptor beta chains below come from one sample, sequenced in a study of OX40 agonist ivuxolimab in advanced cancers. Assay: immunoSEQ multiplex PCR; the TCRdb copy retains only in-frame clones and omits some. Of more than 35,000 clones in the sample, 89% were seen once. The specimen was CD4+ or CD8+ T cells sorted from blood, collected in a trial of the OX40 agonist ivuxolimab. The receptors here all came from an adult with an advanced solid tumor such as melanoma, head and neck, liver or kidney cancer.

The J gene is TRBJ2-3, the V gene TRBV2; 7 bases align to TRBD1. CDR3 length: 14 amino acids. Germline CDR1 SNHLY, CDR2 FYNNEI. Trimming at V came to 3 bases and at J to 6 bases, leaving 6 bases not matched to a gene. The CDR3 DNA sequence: TGTGCCAGCAGTGAGCGACAGGGATTTGATACGCAGTATTTT. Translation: CASSERQGFDTQYF.

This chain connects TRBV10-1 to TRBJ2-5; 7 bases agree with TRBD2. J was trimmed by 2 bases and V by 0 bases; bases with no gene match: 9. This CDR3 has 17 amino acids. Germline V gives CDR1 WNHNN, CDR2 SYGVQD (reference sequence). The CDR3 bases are TGCGCCAGCAGTGAGTCCGCCTCCGAGCGGGGACAAGAGACCCAGTACTTC. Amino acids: CASSESASERGQETQYF.

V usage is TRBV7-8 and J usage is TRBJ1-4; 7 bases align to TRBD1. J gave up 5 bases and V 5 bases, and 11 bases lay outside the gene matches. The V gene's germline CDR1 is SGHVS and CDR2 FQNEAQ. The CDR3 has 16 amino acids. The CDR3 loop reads CASSLRSGTANEKLFF. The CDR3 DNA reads TGTGCCAGCAGCCTAAGGTCCGGGACAGCAAATGAAAAACTGTTTTTT.

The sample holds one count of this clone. Here the CDR3 DNA reads TGTGCCAGCAGTTACGGGGGATATGTTGGCTACACCTTC. Translating it yields CASSYGGYVGYTF. This rearrangement joins TRBV6-5 to TRBJ1-2, with D possibly being TRBD1 (5 bases). This CDR3 has 13 residues. The V gene's germline CDR1 is MNHEY and CDR2 SVGAGI. V was clipped by 2 bases and J by 7 bases, with 11 bases between them.

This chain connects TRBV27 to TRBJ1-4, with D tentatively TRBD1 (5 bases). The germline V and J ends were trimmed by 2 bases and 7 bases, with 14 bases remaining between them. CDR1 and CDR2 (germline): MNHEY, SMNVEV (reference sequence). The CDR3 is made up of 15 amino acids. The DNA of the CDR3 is TGTGCCAGCAGTTTAGAGAAAGGGGCTACTGAAAAACTGTTTTTT. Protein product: CASSLEKGATEKLFF. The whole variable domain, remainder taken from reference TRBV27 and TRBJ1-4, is EAQVTQNPRYLITVTGKKLTVTCSQNMNHEYMSWYRQDPGLGLRQIYYSMNVEVTDKGDVPEGYKVSRKEKRNFPLILESPSPNQTSLYFCASSLEKGATEKLFFGSGTQLSVL.

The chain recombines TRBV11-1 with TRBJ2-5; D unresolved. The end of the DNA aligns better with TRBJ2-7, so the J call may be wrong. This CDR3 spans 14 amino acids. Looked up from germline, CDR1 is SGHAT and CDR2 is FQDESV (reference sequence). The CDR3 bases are TGTGCCAGCAGCTTAGTTGTCAGTTCCTACGAGCAGTACTTC. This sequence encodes CASSLVVSSYEQYF.

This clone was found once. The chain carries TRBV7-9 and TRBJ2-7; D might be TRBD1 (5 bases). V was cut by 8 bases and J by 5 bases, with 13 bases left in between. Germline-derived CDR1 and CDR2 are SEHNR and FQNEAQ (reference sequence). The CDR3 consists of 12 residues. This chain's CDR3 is CASAQGNHEQYF. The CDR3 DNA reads TGTGCCAGCGCCCAGGGTAACCACGAGCAGTACTTC.